This TCR beta chain was captured in a study of blood T cell repertoires in COVID-19. Turning to the study itself: The analysed material was cDNA or gDNA that came from T cells, B-cell-depleted T cells, or PBMCs.

Participant ages covered roughly 18 to 90 years across 24 US areas. The study assigned cohorts using participant-reported clinical history. The CDR3 sequence is 15 residues long. The V gene's germline CDR1 is MNHEY and CDR2 SVGAGI. The trim removed 6 bases at V and 4 bases at J, leaving 9 bases unmatched. Original processing notes: Researchers report that nucleated cell counts were estimated from reference gene primer amplification. Here immunoSEQ multiplex PCR was the method, and the copy in TCRdb shows in-frame clones only, minus some. The V and J calls and clone size are taken from that table; D and trimming were inferred from the DNA. Of 250,000 to 300,000 clones in the sample, roughly 89% were seen once.

Specimen: PBMCs or T cells enriched from blood (not recorded which). The origin of this receptor is a man aged 35-49 years who had recovered from COVID-19. The chain combines TRBV6-5 with TRBJ1-3, with 7 bases identical to TRBD1. CDR3 sequence: CASRRGQEIGNTIYF. The CDR3 bases are TGTGCCAGCAGGAGAGGACAGGAAATAGGAAACACCATATATTTT.